Reported below is one T cell receptor beta chain. As yet, its antigen is unknown. These data are taken from a study of T cells in Graves' hyperthyroidism and ophthalmopathy. Study-wide points: Within blood appeared most thyroid clonotypes that had expanded above 0.001. Stable hyperthyroidism and ophthalmopathy were separated using 13 V-J signatures.

Diagnoses rested on clinical symptoms, serum thyroxine and TRAb, thyroid ultrasound and orbital computed tomography. Over 9 ml of fresh peripheral blood supplied the PBMCs. Amplification yielded TCR beta CDR3 regions, with RNA transcripts as the source. Primed by the HTBI set, a first-round RT-PCR was run on the TCR CDR3. TCRdb re-called the multiplex PCR reads through MiXCR, storing one row per CDR3 protein. Of some 320,000 distinct CDR3 sequences in the sample, approximately 14% are singletons; the top ten hold about 37%. The CDR3 length is 14 residues. Germline CDR1 is DFQATT and CDR2 is SNEGSKA (reference sequence). V was clipped by 5 bases and J by 2 bases, with 15 bases between them.

The genes are TRBV20-1 and TRBJ2-5; maybe TRBD2 (5 bases). Material for sequencing was blood. This TCR came from a woman aged 40 to 55 with Graves' ophthalmopathy. CDR3 in DNA: TGCAGTGCTCACGAGTGGCGGAGGCAAGAGACCCAGTACTTC. It yields the protein CSAHEWRRQETQYF.